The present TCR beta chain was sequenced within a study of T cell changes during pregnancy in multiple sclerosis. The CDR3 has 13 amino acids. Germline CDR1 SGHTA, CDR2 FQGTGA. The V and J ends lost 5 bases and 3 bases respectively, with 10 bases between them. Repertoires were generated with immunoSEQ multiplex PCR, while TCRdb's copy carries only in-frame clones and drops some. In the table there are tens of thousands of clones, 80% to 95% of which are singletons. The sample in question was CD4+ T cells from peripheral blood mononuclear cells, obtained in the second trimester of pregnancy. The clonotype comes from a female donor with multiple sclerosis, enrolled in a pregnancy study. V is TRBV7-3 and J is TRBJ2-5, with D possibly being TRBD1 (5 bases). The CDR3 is CASSRQNEETQYF. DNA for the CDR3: TGTGCCAGCAGCCGACAGAATGAAGAGACCCAGTACTTC.